Listed here are 27 T cell receptor beta chains from one sample, sequenced in a study of T cell responses to AZD1222 COVID-19 vaccine. Assay: immunoSEQ multiplex PCR; the TCRdb copy retains only in-frame clones and omits some. The sample consists of tens of thousands of clones, 87% of them appearing once. This material consisted of peripheral blood, taken on day 0 of AZD1222 vaccination. Source of these receptors: an adult in good health.

The gene calls are TRBV28 and TRBJ2-7; D might be TRBD1 or TRBD2, each matching 5 bases. The CDR3 totals 15 residues. CDR1 MDHEN and CDR2 SYDVKM come from the germline V gene. Trimming took 2 bases from V and 2 from J, leaving 13 bases between them. The CDR3 sequence: CASSLPRDGPYEQYF. CDR3 nucleotides: TGTGCCAGCAGTTTACCTCGGGACGGGCCCTACGAGCAGTACTTC.

This clone was counted only a few times. The CDR3 protein is CATSKGLDYEQYF. The CDR3 coding sequence is TGTGCCACCAGCAAGGGGTTGGACTACGAGCAGTACTTC. The V gene is TRBV15, the J gene TRBJ2-7, with a tentative D call TRBD1 (5 bases). The CDR3 is 13 amino acids. Germline V gives CDR1 LNHNV, CDR2 YYDKDF (reference sequence). V was shortened by 4 bases and J by 3 bases, with 10 bases between the two germline ends.

The chain is built from TRBV7-6 and TRBJ2-5; D might be TRBD1 (6 bases). The V end lost 5 bases, the J end lost 5 bases, and 18 bases lay between the germline ends. CDR1 is SGHVS, CDR2 FNYEAQ, per germline. This CDR3 has 15 residues. CDR3 in amino acids: CASSGRPDRGETQYF. In nucleotides, the CDR3 is TGTGCCAGCAGCGGTCGTCCGGACAGAGGGGAGACCCAGTACTTC.

This chain links TRBV12-3 or TRBV12-4 with TRBJ1-2; TRBD1 is a possible D gene (6 bases). The CDR3 runs to 13 residues. V was pared by 8 bases and J by 6 bases, with 16 bases between. The CDR3 sequence is CASSPDRRDGYTF. In nucleotides, the CDR3 is TGTGCCAGCTCGCCTGACAGGAGAGATGGCTACACCTTC.

This chain uses TRBV5-8 with TRBJ1-1, with D tentatively TRBD1 (6 bases). Deletions cut 2 bases from V and 0 bases from J, with 8 bases between. The CDR3 totals 14 residues. Germline V CDR1 and CDR2: SGHTS, YDEGEE. Here the CDR3 reads CASSFGQLNTEAFF. CDR3 nucleotides: TGTGCCAGCAGCTTCGGACAGCTGAACACTGAAGCTTTCTTT.

The rearrangement uses TRBV4-1 and TRBJ1-2; 9 positions match TRBD1. The CDR3 is 16 amino acids. V lost 5 bases and J lost 6; bases outside the gene matches: 13. The germline CDR1 and CDR2 sequences are MGHRA and YSYEKL. The CDR3 protein is CASSILGQGVGNGYTF. The CDR3 bases are TGCGCCAGCAGCATATTGGGACAGGGTGTAGGAAATGGCTACACCTTC.

The gene calls are TRBV5-1 and TRBJ2-4; TRBD1 agrees at 9 bases. Looked up from germline, CDR1 is SGHRS and CDR2 is YFSETQ. The CDR3 loop spans 15 amino acids. V lost 0 bases to trimming and J lost 5 bases; unmatched junction nucleotides: 3. The CDR3 sequence: CASSLETGGQNIQYF. DNA of the CDR3: TGCGCCAGCAGCTTGGAGACAGGGGGGCAAAACATTCAGTACTTC.

The chain employs TRBV5-1 and TRBJ1-1, with a weak D call TRBD1 (6 bases). CDR3 length: 14 residues. Germline V gene data show CDR1 as SGHRS and CDR2 as YFSETQ. V was shortened by 4 bases and J by 5 bases, with 15 bases between the two germline ends. The DNA of the CDR3 is TGCGCCAGCAGCGCCGCGGGGGCGCTTACTGAAGCTTTCTTT. This translates into CASSAAGALTEAFF. The entire variable domain, with the rest obtained from reference TRBV5-1 and TRBJ1-1, is as follows: KAGVTQTPRYLIKTRGQQVTLSCSPISGHRSVSWYQQTPGQGLQFLFEYFSETQRNKGNFPGRFSGRQFSNSRSEMNVSTLELGDSALYLCASSAAGALTEAFFGQGTRLTVV.

The rearrangement joins TRBV6-5 to TRBJ2-6; D is uncertain. Trimming left V 3 bases short and J 2 bases short, with 5 bases between. The length of the CDR3 is 14 residues. Germline CDR1 and CDR2: MNHEY and SVGAGI. In nucleotides, the CDR3 is TGTGCCAGCAGTTATACCCCTGGGGCCAACGTCCTGACTTTC. It translates to CASSYTPGANVLTF.

The rearrangement uses TRBV7-3 and TRBJ1-2, with 8 bases fitting TRBD1. Germline CDR1 SGHTA, CDR2 FQGTGA. The CDR3 is made up of 13 amino acids. Unmatched junction bases numbered 5, after V lost 3 bases and J lost 8 bases. CDR3 nucleotides: TGTGCCAGCAGCTTCGACAGGGGAGGAGGCTACACCTTC. Protein: CASSFDRGGGYTF.

The chain is built from TRBV10-3 and TRBJ1-2; D call uncertain. This CDR3 region has 12 residues. Germline assignment: CDR1 ENHRY and CDR2 SYGVKD. The V gene lost 6 bases and the J gene lost 0 bases, with 5 bases spanning the gap. In nucleotides, the CDR3 is TGTGCCATCAGCCTAGCTAACTATGGCTACACCTTC. Amino acid sequence: CAISLANYGYTF.

The chain combines TRBV7-2 with TRBJ1-2; a possible D gene is TRBD1 (6 bases). The germline V and J ends were trimmed by 5 bases and 3 bases, with 16 bases remaining between them. This CDR3 spans 15 amino acids. Germline V gene sequence: CDR1 SGHTA, CDR2 FQGNSA. The CDR3 bases are TGTGCCAGCAGCCTCCCCGGGGGGGCCGACTATGGCTACACCTTC. It yields the protein CASSLPGGADYGYTF.

The chain joins TRBV27 to TRBJ2-7; 8 positions match TRBD1. The CDR3 has 14 amino acids. Trimming at V came to 3 bases and at J to 2 bases, leaving 3 bases not matched to a gene. Germline CDR1 is MNHEY and CDR2 is SMNVEV (reference sequence). CDR3 protein: CASSLATGAYEQYF. CDR3 nucleotide sequence: TGTGCCAGCAGTTTGGCGACAGGGGCCTACGAGCAGTACTTC.

The sample holds one count of this clone. This chain joins TRBV28 and TRBJ2-1; TRBD2 matches 9 bases. Trimming at V came to 7 bases and at J to 6 bases, leaving 10 bases not matched to a gene. Germline V gene lookup returns CDR1 MDHEN and CDR2 SYDVKM. The CDR3 length is 15 residues. CDR3 protein: CASKDLAGAVNEQFF. Written as DNA, the CDR3 is TGTGCCAGCAAGGATTTAGCGGGAGCGGTCAATGAGCAGTTCTTC.

CDR3 loop: CASRDRSYTDTQYF. In nucleotides, the CDR3 is TGTGCCAGTAGGGACAGGTCCTACACAGATACGCAGTATTTT. The chain is built from TRBV19 and TRBJ2-3; TRBD1 matches 7 bases. CDR3 length equals 14 residues. Germline lookup yields CDR1 LNHDA and CDR2 SQIVND (reference sequence). The J segment lost 2 bases and the V segment lost 6 bases, leaving 5 bases of the junction unmatched.

The rearrangement uses TRBV5-1 and TRBJ2-1, with TRBD1 identical over 8 bases. The CDR3 has 15 amino acids. Germline V gene data show CDR1 as SGHRS and CDR2 as YFSETQ. Trimming removed 4 bases from V and 4 bases from J; junction bases left unmatched: 7. This chain's CDR3 is CASSAGTGNYNEQFF. The CDR3 bases are TGCGCCAGCAGCGCCGGGACAGGTAATTACAATGAGCAGTTCTTC.

The chain recombines TRBV19 with TRBJ1-5; no clear D gene. Germline assignment: CDR1 LNHDA and CDR2 SQIVND (reference sequence). Trimming took 0 bases from V and 5 from J, leaving 8 bases between them. This CDR3 has 14 amino acids. Written as DNA, the CDR3 is TGTGCCAGTAGTATAGATTACCGAGATCAGCCCCAGCATTTT. As protein: CASSIDYRDQPQHF.

This clone appeared a single time. CDR3 protein: CAWRGGNTEAFF. DNA of the CDR3: TGTGCCTGGAGGGGTGGGAACACTGAAGCTTTCTTT. The chain combines TRBV30 with TRBJ1-1; D call uncertain. This CDR3 is built from 12 residues. The V and J ends lost 3 bases and 1 base respectively, with 6 bases between them. The germline gives CDR1 GTSNPN, CDR2 SVGIG (reference sequence).

This chain links TRBV14 with TRBJ1-6; D is ambiguous. The CDR3 is 15 amino acids. Trimming stripped 3 bases from V and 6 bases from J, with 12 bases between. Germline assignment: CDR1 SGHDN and CDR2 FVKESK. The CDR3 DNA sequence: TGTGCCAGCAGCCAGCTCGGGAGCTCTAATTCACCCCTCCACTTT. It specifies CASSQLGSSNSPLHF.

The V and J genes are TRBV30 and TRBJ1-1; the D gene is possibly TRBD1 (5 bases). The V end was cut by 3 bases, the J end by 1 base, with 12 bases between. The CDR3 length is 14 residues. CDR1 and CDR2 (germline): GTSNPN, SVGIG (reference sequence). The CDR3 nucleotides read TGTGCCTGGAGGAGGGACGTCGAGAACACTGAAGCTTTCTTT. Its translation: CAWRRDVENTEAFF.

The chain carries TRBV20-1 and TRBJ2-5; D perhaps matches TRBD2 (6 bases). The germline V and J ends were trimmed by 3 bases and 5 bases, with 7 bases remaining between them. The CDR3 is 11 residues long. Germline V lookup: CDR1 DFQATT, CDR2 SNEGSKA (reference sequence). The CDR3 bases are TGCAGTGCTAGCGGGACTGAGACCCAGTACTTC. Its translation: CSASGTETQYF.

This clone appeared a single time. This chain joins TRBV6-6 and TRBJ1-5; the D gene is possibly TRBD1 (5 bases). This CDR3 has 16 amino acids. V was shortened by 2 bases and J by 8 bases, with 19 bases between the two germline ends. Germline values: CDR1 MNHNY, CDR2 SVGAGI (reference sequence). CDR3 sequence reads: CASSYAGGTGHEPQHF. The CDR3 DNA is TGTGCCAGCAGTTACGCCGGGGGGACTGGCCATGAGCCCCAGCATTTT.

This clone was observed once. V and J are TRBV3-1 (or the pseudogene TRBV3-2) and TRBJ2-2, with D perhaps TRBD1 (6 bases). Germline CDR1 reads LGHDT; CDR2 reads YNNKEL (reference sequence). Trimming pared 5 bases from V and 0 bases from J, leaving 22 bases between. The CDR3 totals 19 residues. CDR3 in amino acids: CASSMKGRTDPPNTGELFF. The CDR3 nucleotides are TGTGCCAGCAGCATGAAGGGAAGGACAGACCCCCCGAACACCGGGGAGCTGTTTTTT.

This clone was recorded a few times. The chain links TRBV6-4 to TRBJ2-3, with TRBD1 identical over 9 bases. Germline assignment: CDR1 MRHNA and CDR2 SNTAGT. This CDR3 spans 15 amino acids. V dropped 7 bases and J dropped 2; count of bases not matched to a gene: 7. The CDR3 region is CASTPGQGSTDTQYF. CDR3 in DNA: TGTGCCAGCACCCCGGGACAGGGATCCACAGATACGCAGTATTTT.

The chain has TRBV6-6 and TRBJ1-3; D is unresolved. This CDR3 spans 14 amino acids. V was cut by 5 bases and J by 4 bases, with 12 bases left in between. The germline V gene has CDR1 MNHNY and CDR2 SVGAGI (reference sequence). The CDR3 DNA sequence: TGTGCCAGCAGTCAGCTTAGTGAGGGAAACACCATATATTTT. As protein: CASSQLSEGNTIYF.

V gene TRBV29-1 combines with J gene TRBJ2-5; no clear D gene. The V gene lost 4 bases and the J gene lost 5 bases, with 5 bases spanning the gap. Germline V gene sequence: CDR1 SQVTM, CDR2 ANQGSEA. CDR3 length equals 10 residues. CDR3 nucleotide sequence: TGCAGCGTTGCGGAGGAGACCCAGTACTTC. It specifies CSVAEETQYF.

The chain recombines TRBV4-2 with TRBJ1-1; no clear D gene. Trimming stripped 0 bases from V and 4 bases from J, with 12 bases between. In germline, CDR1 is LGHNA, CDR2 YNFKEQ. This CDR3 spans 15 amino acids. Here the CDR3 reads CASSQDREVSTEAFF. The DNA for the CDR3 is TGTGCCAGCAGCCAAGATCGAGAAGTATCCACTGAAGCTTTCTTT.